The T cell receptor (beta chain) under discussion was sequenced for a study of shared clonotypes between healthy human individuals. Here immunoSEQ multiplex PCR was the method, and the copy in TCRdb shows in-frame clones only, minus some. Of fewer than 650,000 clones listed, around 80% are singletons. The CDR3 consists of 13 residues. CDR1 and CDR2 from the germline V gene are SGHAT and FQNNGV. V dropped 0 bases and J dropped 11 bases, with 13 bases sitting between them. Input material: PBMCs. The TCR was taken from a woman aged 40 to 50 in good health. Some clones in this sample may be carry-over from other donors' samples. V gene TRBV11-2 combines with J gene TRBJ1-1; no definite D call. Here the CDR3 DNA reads TGTGCCAGCAGCTTAGATCGGCAAGGGTTGGCTTTCTTT. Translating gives CASSLDRQGLAFF.